The T cell receptor (beta chain) described here comes from a study of cytomegalovirus exposure and HLA in healthy donors. The overall study: There were around 100 million unique TCR beta sequences, drawn from 150 million to 200 million T cells, in an earlier analysis.

V lost 0 bases, J lost 12 bases, and 14 bases lay in between. In germline, CDR1 is ENHRY, CDR2 SYGVKD. CDR3 length: 13 residues. Study-wide results and caveats: A list of 164 TCR beta chains associated with cytomegalovirus was given. Productive status was seen about 90% or about 30% of the time for most TCR beta V segments in an earlier analysis. A few CMV-associated chains were confirmed in vitro to be specific for CMV antigens.

The primer mix had 60 Vbeta and 13 Jbeta primers. The data were produced by immunoSEQ multiplex PCR, yet TCRdb's version contains in-frame clones alone and is incomplete. The table records roughly 98,000 clones, 77% of them present only once. This clone turned up a few times. Its antigen is currently unknown. The chain employs TRBV10-3 and TRBJ1-1, with TRBD1 as a possible D gene (6 bases). The receptor comes from a female donor in good health and CMV-seronegative. Sequenced sample: PBMCs. CDR3 bases: TGTGCCATCAGTGAGTCCAGAGGGGGGGAGACTTTCTTT. Its protein product is CAISESRGGETFF.